This T cell receptor beta chain was documented in a study of T-cell memory formation after mild COVID-19. Study-wide results and caveats: Day 15 to 85 contractors were CD4/CD8 balanced; later expanders leaned CD4+.

The CDR3 is 16 residues long. V lost 4 bases and J 3 bases, leaving 17 bases between the germline ends. Germline loops: CDR1 MDHEN, CDR2 SYDVKM. Regarding this clonotype: Its antigen is not identified.

TCRdb re-called the 5' RACE reads through MiXCR, storing one row per CDR3 protein. The sample contains fewer than 50,000 distinct CDR3 sequences, roughly 7.2% of which appear only once. Source material: PBMCs or a T cell subset sorted from them (not recorded which). The J gene is TRBJ2-3, the V gene TRBV28; D may match TRBD1 or TRBD2 (6 bases each). The receptor comes from a man aged 18-30 years who had mild COVID-19 (a few samples of this study predate the infection). Cell type and time point are not known. In DNA, the CDR3 is TGTGCCAGCAGTTCCTTACCCCGGGGGCCGACAGATACGCAGTATTTT. Residues: CASSSLPRGPTDTQYF. The full variable domain, completed using reference TRBV28 and TRBJ2-3, is DVKVTQSSRYLVKRTGEKVFLECVQDMDHENMFWYRQDPGLGLRLIYFSYDVKMKEKGDIPEGYSVSREKKERFSLILESASTNQTSMYLCASSSLPRGPTDTQYFGPGTRLTVL.